A single sample gave rise to the 13 T cell receptor beta chains below, sequenced in a study of T-cell memory formation after mild COVID-19. TCRdb called the 5' RACE reads again in MiXCR, with one record for every CDR3 protein. The repertoire has 400,000 to 450,000 distinct CDR3 sequences, roughly 18% of them found once; the top ten carry around a fifth. Sequenced: PBMCs or a T cell subset sorted from them (not recorded which). These receptors all come from a man between 18 and 29 years old who had mild COVID-19 (a few samples of this study predate the infection). Cell type and time point are not known.

This chain uses TRBV5-1 with TRBJ2-3; a possible D gene is TRBD2 (5 bases). V was clipped by 6 bases and J by 5 bases, with 16 bases between them. The CDR3 is 14 amino acids. Germline CDR1 is SGHRS and CDR2 is YFSETQ. The DNA for the CDR3 is TGCGCCAGCACAGCAATCCAAGCGGTAGATACGCAGTATTTT. It is translated as CASTAIQAVDTQYF.

The CDR3 sequence is CATRMGGRTGELFF. The CDR3 nucleotides read TGTGCCACCCGAATGGGGGGGCGTACCGGGGAGCTGTTTTTT. The V call is TRBV10-3, the J call TRBJ2-2, with D possibly matching TRBD2 (7 bases). The germline CDR1 and CDR2 sequences are ENHRY and SYGVKD. The CDR3 loop spans 14 amino acids. Between the trimmed V and J ends, which lost 10 bases and 5 bases, there was a span of 17 bases.

This clonotype was counted only a few times. The junction departs from the called germline gene at one end, perhaps through a read error. This sequence joins TRBV7-7 and TRBJ2-2; 10 nucleotides agree with TRBD2. The CDR3 contains 15 residues. Germline V gives CDR1 SSHAT, CDR2 FNYEAQ (reference sequence). The CDR3 sequence: CASSLSGGASGELFF. CDR3 DNA sequence: TGTGCTAGCAGCTTGAGCGGGGGGGCCTCCGGGGAGCTGTTTTTT.

This clonotype was found a few times. The V gene is TRBV7-9, the J gene TRBJ2-7; D could derive from TRBD1 or TRBD2 (6 bases each). CDR1 and CDR2 (germline): SEHNR, FQNEAQ (reference sequence). CDR3 length equals 14 residues. The V end lost 2 bases, the J end lost 5 bases, and 13 bases lay between the germline ends. Here the CDR3 reads CASSLRGLRNEQYF. CDR3 in DNA: TGTGCCAGCAGCTTACGGGGGCTTAGGAACGAGCAGTACTTC.

This clonotype has just a few counts. This sequence joins TRBV7-2 and TRBJ1-1; D remains ambiguous. Trimming left V 2 bases short and J 0 bases short, with 13 bases between. Germline CDR1 SGHTA, CDR2 FQGNSA. The CDR3 totals 16 residues. The CDR3 sequence is CASSLRNVGLNTEAFF. The CDR3 coding sequence is TGTGCCAGCAGCTTAAGGAACGTGGGATTGAACACTGAAGCTTTCTTT.

The chain has TRBV4-3 and TRBJ1-5; no clear D. The CDR3 spans 14 residues. Trimming took off 0 bases at V and 6 bases at J, with 9 bases between the two ends. CDR1 and CDR2 (germline): LGHNA, YSLEER. The CDR3 protein is CASSQDIVGQPQHF. The CDR3 coding sequence is TGCGCCAGCAGCCAAGATATTGTAGGTCAGCCCCAGCATTTT.

This chain links TRBV14 with TRBJ1-1; possibly TRBD1 for D (6 bases). In germline, CDR1 is SGHDN, CDR2 FVKESK. The germline V and J ends were trimmed by 4 bases and 7 bases, with 10 bases remaining between them. The CDR3 runs to 12 residues. CDR3 loop: CASSPTGLEAFF. In DNA form, the CDR3 reads TGTGCCAGCAGCCCCACAGGGCTTGAAGCTTTCTTT.

The table lists this clonotype with a count of one. The rearrangement uses TRBV3-1 and TRBJ1-6; D gene uncertain. Germline V gene data show CDR1 as LGHDT and CDR2 as YNNKEL (reference sequence). This CDR3 region has 15 residues. V shed 0 bases and J shed 0 bases, with 3 bases lying between them. This CDR3 is CASSQESSYNSPLHF. CDR3 DNA: TGTGCCAGCAGCCAAGAGAGCTCCTATAATTCACCCCTCCACTTT.

The chain combines TRBV7-2 with TRBJ1-1; 7 positions agree with TRBD1. Germline-derived CDR1 and CDR2 are SGHTA and FQGNSA. The CDR3 covers 13 residues. V was pared by 4 bases and J by 8 bases, with 7 bases of the junction left unmatched. The CDR3 here is CASSSDRAGEAFF. DNA for the CDR3: TGTGCCAGCAGCTCCGACAGGGCTGGCGAAGCTTTCTTT.

V usage is TRBV29-1 and J usage is TRBJ2-3; perhaps TRBD1 as D (6 bases). CDR3 length: 12 amino acids. V lost 4 bases and J lost 5, with 10 bases in between. Germline V CDR1 and CDR2: SQVTM, ANQGSEA. This CDR3 reads CSVGTVGDTQYF. The CDR3 bases are TGCAGCGTTGGGACAGTGGGAGATACGCAGTATTTT.

This chain joins TRBV20-1 and TRBJ1-2; D remains ambiguous. CDR1 and CDR2 (germline): DFQATT, SNEGSKA (reference sequence). The ends were cut back, 3 bases at V and 3 bases at J, with 14 bases in the middle. The CDR3 spans 14 residues. The CDR3 bases are TGCAGTGCTAGTCGGCAGGTGATGGACTATGGCTACACCTTC. Its protein product is CSASRQVMDYGYTF.

This clonotype showed up just a few times. The chain is built from TRBV4-1 and TRBJ2-7; D uncertain. CDR1 and CDR2 (germline): MGHRA, YSYEKL. The CDR3 is 15 residues long. V dropped 1 base and J dropped 3 bases, with 13 bases sitting between them. DNA for the CDR3: TGCGCCAGCAGCCAAGGAGCAATTGAGGACTACGAGCAGTACTTC. Protein product: CASSQGAIEDYEQYF.

The rearrangement joins TRBV29-1 to TRBJ2-3; D remains ambiguous. Trimming took off 2 bases at V and 7 bases at J, with 13 bases between the two ends. Germline V lookup: CDR1 SQVTM, CDR2 ANQGSEA. This CDR3 has 13 amino acids. The chain's CDR3 is CSVEKDSTNTQYF. The DNA for the CDR3 is TGCAGCGTTGAAAAGGATTCCACGAATACGCAGTATTTT.